This paragraph reports one T cell receptor beta chain. Sequenced by immunoSEQ multiplex PCR; TCRdb stores in-frame clones only, minus some. The table shows approximately 44,000 clones, with about 89% occurring only once. The V gene end was trimmed by 8 bases and the J gene end by 3 bases; junction bases not matched to a gene: 10. The CDR3 has 15 residues. Looked up from germline, CDR1 is SGHVS and CDR2 is FQNEAQ. This sample is part of a study of T cell changes during pregnancy in multiple sclerosis. This chain joins TRBV7-8 and TRBJ1-5; TRBD1 matches at 7 bases. The sequence was obtained from a female donor with multiple sclerosis, enrolled in a pregnancy study. The sample consisted of CD4+ T cells from peripheral blood mononuclear cells, taken in the first trimester of pregnancy. CDR3 amino acids: CASGTRTGTNQPQHF. In DNA form, the CDR3 reads TGTGCCAGCGGAACCCGGACAGGCACCAATCAGCCCCAGCATTTT.